What follows are 26 T cell receptor beta chains derived from one specimen sequenced in a study of control samples from healthy donors and cancer patients. Profiling relied on immunoSEQ multiplex PCR, and the TCRdb table lists in-frame clones only, not all of them. The data hold 150,000 to 200,000 clones, with around 90% observed a single time. Sequencing was performed on blood. These TCRs come from a woman aged 50 to 60 in good health.

The CDR3 region is CASSLERFGTEAFF. Here the CDR3 DNA reads TGCGCCAGCAGCTTAGAGAGGTTCGGCACTGAAGCTTTCTTT. This chain links TRBV5-1 with TRBJ1-1; no definite D call. The CDR3 runs to 14 residues. Germline CDR1 SGHRS, CDR2 YFSETQ. Trimming removed 2 bases at V and 4 bases at J, with 12 bases between.

The chain couples TRBV19 to TRBJ2-7, with D uncertain. There are 13 residues in the CDR3. The germline V gene has CDR1 LNHDA and CDR2 SQIVND (reference sequence). The V end was cut by 4 bases, the J end by 6 bases, with 13 bases between. The CDR3 DNA sequence: TGTGCCAGTAGTACCGAATTGGACGGCGAGCAGTACTTC. Translated: CASSTELDGEQYF.

This chain links TRBV25-1 with TRBJ2-1; D is unclear. CDR1 and CDR2 (germline): MGHDK, SYGVNS. Trimming cost V 2 bases and J 9 bases, with 11 bases left between them. This CDR3 region has 13 residues. In nucleotides, the CDR3 is TGTGCCAGCAGTGAAACCCTCCCCCCTGAGCAGTTCTTC. Protein product: CASSETLPPEQFF.

This clone was observed a single time. The chain couples TRBV5-1 to TRBJ1-2; D ambiguous. Germline V gene lookup returns CDR1 SGHRS and CDR2 YFSETQ. V lost 0 bases, J lost 4 bases, and 16 bases lay in between. The CDR3 loop spans 16 amino acids. CDR3: CASSLVAVGLGYGYTF. CDR3 bases: TGCGCCAGCAGCTTGGTGGCGGTCGGGCTTGGCTATGGCTACACCTTC.

The chain has TRBV5-1 and TRBJ2-2; 8 positions match TRBD1. The length of the CDR3 is 17 residues. After removal of 4 bases from V and 5 bases from J, the junction contained 13 bases not matched to a gene. Per the germline V gene, CDR1 is SGHRS and CDR2 is YFSETQ. CDR3 nucleotides: TGCGCCAGCAGCCTCGGCAGGGGGCTGAGAGGGACCGGGGAGCTGTTTTTT. It specifies CASSLGRGLRGTGELFF.

V is TRBV27 and J is TRBJ2-7; TRBD2 is a possible D gene (6 bases). The germline V and J ends were trimmed by 2 bases and 0 bases, with 14 bases remaining between them. The CDR3 length is 16 residues. CDR1 and CDR2 from the germline V gene are MNHEY and SMNVEV (reference sequence). Here the CDR3 reads CASSLGTLRSSYEQYF. The CDR3, as DNA: TGTGCCAGCAGTTTAGGGACTCTAAGGAGCTCCTACGAGCAGTACTTC.

The gene calls are TRBV5-4 and TRBJ2-3; D is ambiguous. Germline loops: CDR1 SGHNT, CDR2 YYREEE (reference sequence). The V gene lost 0 bases and the J gene lost 0 bases, with 8 bases spanning the gap. The length of the CDR3 is 15 residues. The CDR3 loop is CASSLDYGSTDTQYF. The CDR3 region has the DNA TGTGCCAGCAGCTTGGATTACGGAAGCACAGATACGCAGTATTTT.

This sequence joins TRBV10-1 and TRBJ1-1, with D possibly TRBD1 on 5 matching bases. Trimming removed 5 bases from V and 4 bases from J, with 26 bases in between. The CDR3 consists of 18 residues. From germline, CDR1 is WNHNN and CDR2 SYGVQD (reference sequence). This CDR3 reads CASSNFLRCPGRGTEAFF. DNA of the CDR3: TGCGCCAGCAGTAATTTCCTACGGTGCCCAGGTAGGGGCACTGAAGCTTTCTTT.

A word on this clone: Other DNA sequences of this sample code for an identical CDR3. The gene calls are TRBV9 and TRBJ1-2; D is perhaps TRBD1 (6 bases). The CDR3 is 12 amino acids. The germline V gene has CDR1 SGDLS and CDR2 YYNGEE. Trimming cost V 0 bases and J 7 bases, with 7 bases left between them. The CDR3 sequence is CASSVGGGGYTF. In DNA, the CDR3 is TGTGCCAGCAGCGTAGGAGGGGGTGGCTACACCTTC.

The rearrangement links TRBV5-6 to TRBJ1-2; a possible D gene is TRBD1 (6 bases). The CDR3 totals 12 residues. V dropped 3 bases and J dropped 8 bases, with 11 bases sitting between them. CDR1 is SGHDT and CDR2 is YYEEEE in the germline V gene. The CDR3 region has the DNA TGTGCCAGCAGCTCACAGGGCTGGGGCTACACCTTC. This encodes CASSSQGWGYTF.

The chain has TRBV5-1 and TRBJ1-2; D uncertain. V lost 4 bases, J lost 2 bases, and 9 bases lay in between. The CDR3 runs to 13 residues. Germline lookup yields CDR1 SGHRS and CDR2 YFSETQ. The chain's CDR3 is CASSPDGNYGYTF. The CDR3, as DNA: TGCGCCAGCAGCCCCGACGGGAACTATGGCTACACCTTC.

The rearrangement uses TRBV9 and TRBJ2-1; D tentatively reads TRBD1 or TRBD2 (5 bases each). There are 14 residues in the CDR3. Germline CDR1 SGDLS, CDR2 YYNGEE. V was clipped by 3 bases and J by 5 bases, with 12 bases between them. The CDR3 DNA reads as TGTGCCAGCAGCGGCGCCCGGGGCGACAATGAGCAGTTCTTC. It translates to CASSGARGDNEQFF.

The chain recombines TRBV19 with TRBJ2-1, with TRBD2 identical over 9 bases. From germline, CDR1 is LNHDA and CDR2 SQIVND (reference sequence). Losses at the gene ends were 7 bases for V and 8 bases for J; bases not matched to a gene: 12. CDR3 length: 15 amino acids. CDR3 sequence: CASIHSGRNRDEQFF. The CDR3 bases are TGTGCCAGTATCCATAGCGGGAGAAATAGGGATGAGCAGTTCTTC.

This chain links TRBV30 with TRBJ2-5; TRBD2 matches 13 bases. The length of the CDR3 is 17 residues. With 2 bases clipped from V and 4 bases from J, the junction kept 10 bases outside the gene matches. CDR1 and CDR2 (germline): GTSNPN, SVGIG (reference sequence). The CDR3 DNA follows: TGTGCCTGGAGTCTTGGACTAGCGGGAGTCTCGGGAGAGACCCAGTACTTC. Its protein is CAWSLGLAGVSGETQYF.

For the CDR3, the DNA is TGTGCCAGCAGCGCTGGGACAGGGGCTAGGGGGGAGCAGTTCTTC. Translation: CASSAGTGARGEQFF. The chain employs TRBV9 and TRBJ2-1; 10 positions match TRBD1. The CDR3 is made up of 15 amino acids. CDR1 SGDLS and CDR2 YYNGEE come from the germline V gene. The V segment lost 3 bases and the J segment 10 bases; nucleotides outside the gene matches: 10. The entire variable domain, with the rest obtained from reference TRBV9 and TRBJ2-1, is as follows: DSGVTQTPKHLITATGQRVTLRCSPRSGDLSVYWYQQSLDQGLQFLIQYYNGEERAKGNILERFSAQQFPDLHSELNLSSLELGDSALYFCASSAGTGARGEQFFGPGTRLTVL.

The chain has TRBV9 and TRBJ1-3; D may be TRBD1 (5 bases). Trimming stripped 3 bases from V and 2 bases from J, with 9 bases between. This CDR3 is built from 14 residues. CDR1 SGDLS and CDR2 YYNGEE come from the germline V gene. The chain's CDR3 is CASSGGVTGNTIYF. CDR3 sequence (DNA): TGTGCCAGCAGCGGAGGGGTGACTGGAAACACCATATATTTT.

The rearrangement links TRBV7-2 to TRBJ1-3; D not certain. Germline V lookup: CDR1 SGHTA, CDR2 FQGNSA. V was pared by 3 bases and J by 0 bases, with 12 bases between. The CDR3 consists of 16 residues. The CDR3: CASSFADGISGNTIYF. The CDR3 DNA reads TGTGCCAGCAGCTTTGCGGACGGGATCTCTGGAAACACCATATATTTT.

The V and J genes are TRBV27 and TRBJ2-3; D is possibly TRBD2 (5 bases). In germline, CDR1 is MNHEY, CDR2 SMNVEV (reference sequence). The CDR3 totals 12 residues. Trimming removed 4 bases at V and 6 bases at J, with 8 bases between. This CDR3 reads CASSYPGDTQYF. The CDR3, as DNA: TGTGCCAGCAGTTATCCGGGGGATACGCAGTATTTT.

The chain uses TRBV14 and TRBJ1-6; 7 nucleotides line up with TRBD1. J was trimmed by 0 bases and V by 6 bases; bases with no gene match: 8. CDR1 and CDR2 (germline): SGHDN, FVKESK. CDR3 length: 17 residues. The CDR3 coding sequence is TGTGCCAGCAGTCTACCGGGACAGAGCTCCTATAATTCACCCCTCCACTTT. Translating it yields CASSLPGQSSYNSPLHF.

The chain couples TRBV5-1 to TRBJ1-1; no definite D call. Trimming took 4 bases from V and 2 from J, leaving 3 bases between them. Germline CDR1 and CDR2: SGHRS and YFSETQ. The CDR3 covers 11 residues. DNA for the CDR3: TGCGCCAGCAGCCGAAACACTGAAGCTTTCTTT. Translating gives CASSRNTEAFF.

The chain couples TRBV7-3 to TRBJ1-1; no clear D gene. The CDR3 has 13 amino acids. Germline assignment: CDR1 SGHTA and CDR2 FQGTGA. V was trimmed by 3 bases and J by 5 bases, leaving 10 bases between them. The CDR3 here is CASSFRPGTEAFF. The CDR3 DNA sequence: TGTGCCAGCAGCTTTCGACCTGGGACTGAAGCTTTCTTT.

The chain combines TRBV7-2 with TRBJ1-1; 8 bases agree with TRBD1. J lost 0 bases, V lost 2 bases, and 2 bases had no gene match. There are 15 residues in the CDR3. Germline CDR1 SGHTA, CDR2 FQGNSA. Written as DNA, the CDR3 is TGTGCCAGCAGCTTACAGGGGGCGCTGAACACTGAAGCTTTCTTT. The encoded protein is CASSLQGALNTEAFF.

This clone was detected ten times or more. The chain couples TRBV5-1 to TRBJ1-6, with 9 positions matching TRBD1. This CDR3 has 14 amino acids. V trimming: 7 bases; J trimming: 10 bases; junction bases outside the gene matches: 9. CDR1 SGHRS and CDR2 YFSETQ come from the germline V gene. This CDR3 is CASSTGQGESPLHF. CDR3 DNA sequence: TGCGCCAGCTCCACGGGACAGGGAGAATCACCCCTCCACTTT.

The chain links TRBV7-6 to TRBJ2-3; a possible D gene is TRBD2 (6 bases). Germline V gene lookup returns CDR1 SGHVS and CDR2 FNYEAQ. There are 15 residues in the CDR3. V shed 4 bases and J shed 7 bases, with 18 bases lying between them. CDR3 in amino acids: CASSSSNHGGNTQYF. The CDR3 bases are TGTGCCAGCAGCTCCTCCAACCATGGAGGGAATACGCAGTATTTT. The entire variable domain, with the rest obtained from reference TRBV7-6 and TRBJ2-3, is as follows: GAGVSQSPRYKVTKRGQDVALRCDPISGHVSLYWYRQALGQGPEFLTYFNYEAQQDKSGLPNDRFSAERPEGSISTLTIQRTEQRDSAMYRCASSSSNHGGNTQYFGPGTRLTVL.

The J gene is TRBJ2-7, the V gene TRBV9; D remains unclear. The CDR3 loop spans 12 amino acids. The germline V gene has CDR1 SGDLS and CDR2 YYNGEE. Deletions cut 3 bases from V and 6 bases from J, with 10 bases between. This CDR3 is CASSGITPEQYF. The CDR3 nucleotides read TGTGCCAGCAGCGGCATTACCCCCGAGCAGTACTTC.

The V and J genes are TRBV12-3 or TRBV12-4 and TRBJ1-2; D is perhaps TRBD1 (6 bases). This CDR3 contains 12 residues. Between the trimmed V and J ends, which lost 0 bases and 7 bases, there was a span of 6 bases. This CDR3 reads CASSLARGGYTF. In nucleotides, the CDR3 is TGTGCCAGCAGTTTAGCCAGGGGTGGCTACACCTTC.